Listed here are 14 T cell receptor beta chains from one sample, sequenced in a study of T cell responses to AZD1222 COVID-19 vaccine. Here immunoSEQ multiplex PCR was the method, and the copy in TCRdb shows in-frame clones only, minus some. Of about 97,000 clones detected, about 88% appear once; the ten largest clones hold approximately 2.8%. The material was peripheral blood, obtained on day 0 of AZD1222 vaccination. The receptors stem from an adult in good health.

In nucleotides, the CDR3 is TGTGCCAGCTCCCTCGGGGATCGGTGGACTGAAGCTTTCTTT. Its translation: CASSLGDRWTEAFF. This chain uses TRBV18 with TRBJ1-1, with unresolved D. Germline-derived CDR1 and CDR2 are KGHSH and LQKENI. The CDR3 runs to 14 residues. The V end lost 6 bases, the J end lost 5 bases, and 16 bases lay between the germline ends.

This chain uses TRBV10-3 with TRBJ1-6; D call uncertain. Trimming took 2 bases from V and 8 from J, leaving 7 bases between them. This CDR3 has 13 amino acids. Germline lookup yields CDR1 ENHRY and CDR2 SYGVKD. CDR3 in DNA: TGTGCCATCAGTGAGATGGAACATTCACCCCTCCACTTT. The encoded protein is CAISEMEHSPLHF.

This clone appeared once. DNA for the CDR3: TGTGCCAGCAGCCCCACTAGCGGGGGACCCTACGAGCAGTACTTC. This encodes CASSPTSGGPYEQYF. The chain links TRBV7-6 to TRBJ2-7, with TRBD2 matching 11 bases. Germline assignment: CDR1 SGHVS and CDR2 FNYEAQ. V shed 5 bases, J shed 2 bases, and the junction held 5 bases outside the gene matches. The CDR3 runs to 15 residues.

This chain joins TRBV9 and TRBJ2-1, with 7 bases matching TRBD2. The germline CDR1 and CDR2 sequences are SGDLS and YYNGEE. The CDR3 is made up of 14 amino acids. V shed 7 bases, J shed 1 base, and the junction held 5 bases outside the gene matches. The CDR3 DNA sequence: TGTGCCAGCGGTTCGCGGGGGTCCTACAATGAGCAGTTCTTC. Its protein is CASGSRGSYNEQFF.

The rearrangement uses TRBV1 and TRBJ1-2; the D segment call TRBD1 is taken from the table without a DNA check. TRBV1 is a documented pseudogene. CDR3 size: 13 residues. For the CDR3, the DNA is TGCACCAGCAGCCAAACAGGGAACTATGGCTACACCTTC. Amino acid sequence: CTSSQTGNYGYTF.

The rearrangement joins TRBV5-4 to TRBJ1-1; D unclear. Looked up from germline, CDR1 is SGHNT and CDR2 is YYREEE (reference sequence). V dropped 2 bases and J dropped 0 bases, with 5 bases sitting between them. The CDR3 contains 13 residues. CDR3 DNA: TGTGCCAGCAGCTTAAGTGTGAACACTGAAGCTTTCTTT. Amino acids: CASSLSVNTEAFF.

The chain employs TRBV6-7 and TRBJ1-1; TRBD1 aligns across 8 bases. TRBV6-7 is an open reading frame whose function is uncertain. V dropped 6 bases and J dropped 3; count of bases not matched to a gene: 21. This CDR3 is built from 19 residues. DNA of the CDR3: TGTGCCAGCAGCAGCCCCGGAGGCAGGGGGCCTGATATAGACACTGAAGCTTTCTTT. Its translation is CASSSPGGRGPDIDTEAFF.

The chain carries TRBV20-1 and TRBJ1-2, with D hard to call. V was cut by 3 bases and J by 4 bases, with 6 bases left in between. CDR3 length: 11 amino acids. Per the germline V gene, CDR1 is DFQATT and CDR2 is SNEGSKA (reference sequence). CDR3: CSASTSYGYTF. CDR3 DNA: TGCAGTGCTAGTACATCCTATGGCTACACCTTC.

The chain joins TRBV7-9 to TRBJ1-6; D is unresolved. In germline, CDR1 is SEHNR, CDR2 FQNEAQ (reference sequence). Trimming shortened V by 6 bases and J by 10 bases, and 16 bases separated the two germline ends. The length of the CDR3 is 14 residues. The CDR3 nucleotides read TGTGCCAGCAGACCTGACCAGATGGACTCACCCCTCCACTTT. Its protein product is CASRPDQMDSPLHF. Combining the CDR3 with reference TRBV7-9 and TRBJ1-6 gives the whole variable domain DTGVSQNPRHKITKRGQNVTFRCDPISEHNRLYWYRQTLGQGPEFLTYFQNEAQLEKSRLLSDRFSAERPKGSFSTLEIQRTEQGDSAMYLCASRPDQMDSPLHFGNGTRLTVT.

The J gene is TRBJ2-3, the V gene TRBV3-1 (or the pseudogene TRBV3-2); D perhaps matches TRBD2 (6 bases). The CDR3 covers 13 residues. CDR1 and CDR2 from the germline V gene are LGHDT and YNNKEL (reference sequence). V gave up 1 base and J gave up 6 bases, with 8 bases separating them. DNA of the CDR3: TGTGCCAGCAGCCAAGGGGAGGAGGATACGCAGTATTTT. This encodes CASSQGEEDTQYF.

The chain carries TRBV11-1 and TRBJ1-2, with D uncertain. The CDR3 length is 13 residues. The V end lost 1 base, the J end lost 2 bases, and 5 bases lay between the germline ends. Per the germline V gene, CDR1 is SGHAT and CDR2 is FQDESV (reference sequence). CDR3 sequence (DNA): TGTGCCAGCAGCTTAGAGGTGAACTATGGCTACACCTTC. Translating it yields CASSLEVNYGYTF.

This clone was picked up one time. The V and J genes are TRBV6-2 or TRBV6-3 and TRBJ2-1, with 10 bases lining up with TRBD2. CDR3 length: 13 amino acids. V shed 2 bases and J 12 bases; nucleotides not matched to a gene: 4. Germline CDR1 reads MNHEY; CDR2 reads SVGEGT. CDR3 sequence (DNA): TGTGCCAGCAGTTACCCTACTAGCGGGGCGCAGTTCTTC. As protein: CASSYPTSGAQFF.

This rearrangement joins TRBV6-5 to TRBJ1-5; D is uncertain. From germline, CDR1 is MNHEY and CDR2 SVGAGI. The V end was cut by 3 bases, the J end by 0 bases, with 9 bases between. CDR3 size: 15 residues. The CDR3 coding sequence is TGTGCCAGCAGTTATAACTCCTTTAGCAATCAGCCCCAGCATTTT. This codes for CASSYNSFSNQPQHF.

The genes are TRBV29-1 and TRBJ2-2; TRBD2 agrees at 12 bases. Trimming removed 7 bases from V and 1 base from J; junction bases left unmatched: 4. This CDR3 has 15 amino acids. CDR1 and CDR2 from the germline V gene are SQVTM and ANQGSEA. The CDR3 sequence is CSALGLAGNTGELFF. In DNA form, the CDR3 reads TGCAGCGCCTTGGGACTAGCGGGGAACACCGGGGAGCTGTTTTTT.